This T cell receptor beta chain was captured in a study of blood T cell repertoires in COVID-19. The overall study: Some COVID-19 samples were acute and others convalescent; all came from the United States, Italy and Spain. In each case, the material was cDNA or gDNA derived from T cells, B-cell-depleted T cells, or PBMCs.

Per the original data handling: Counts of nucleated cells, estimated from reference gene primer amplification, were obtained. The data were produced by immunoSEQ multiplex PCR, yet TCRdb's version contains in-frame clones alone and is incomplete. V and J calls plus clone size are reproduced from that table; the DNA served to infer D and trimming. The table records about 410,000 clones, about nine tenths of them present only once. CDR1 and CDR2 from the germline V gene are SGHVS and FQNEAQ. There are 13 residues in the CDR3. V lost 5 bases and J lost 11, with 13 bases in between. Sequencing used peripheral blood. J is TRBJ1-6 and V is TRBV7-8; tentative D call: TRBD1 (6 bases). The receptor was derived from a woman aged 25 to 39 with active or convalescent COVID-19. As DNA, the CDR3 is TGTGCCAGCAGCAGGGGGATGGAGCCACCCCTCCACTTT. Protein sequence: CASSRGMEPPLHF.